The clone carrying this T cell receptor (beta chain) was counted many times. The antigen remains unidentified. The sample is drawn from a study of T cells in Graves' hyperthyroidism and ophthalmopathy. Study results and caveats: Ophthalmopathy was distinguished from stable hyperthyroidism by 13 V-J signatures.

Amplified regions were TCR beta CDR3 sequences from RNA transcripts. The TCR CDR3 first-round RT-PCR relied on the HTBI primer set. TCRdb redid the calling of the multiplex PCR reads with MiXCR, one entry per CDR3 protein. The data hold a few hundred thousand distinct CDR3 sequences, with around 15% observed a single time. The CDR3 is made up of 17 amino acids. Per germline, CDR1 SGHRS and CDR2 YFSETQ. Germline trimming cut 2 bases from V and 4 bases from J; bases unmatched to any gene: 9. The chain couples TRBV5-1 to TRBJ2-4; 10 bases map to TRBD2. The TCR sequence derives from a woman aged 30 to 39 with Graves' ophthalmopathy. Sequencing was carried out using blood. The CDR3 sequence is CASSLQISSGGKNIQYF. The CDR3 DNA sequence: TGCGCCAGCAGCTTACAAATTTCTAGCGGGGGTAAAAACATTCAGTACTTC.